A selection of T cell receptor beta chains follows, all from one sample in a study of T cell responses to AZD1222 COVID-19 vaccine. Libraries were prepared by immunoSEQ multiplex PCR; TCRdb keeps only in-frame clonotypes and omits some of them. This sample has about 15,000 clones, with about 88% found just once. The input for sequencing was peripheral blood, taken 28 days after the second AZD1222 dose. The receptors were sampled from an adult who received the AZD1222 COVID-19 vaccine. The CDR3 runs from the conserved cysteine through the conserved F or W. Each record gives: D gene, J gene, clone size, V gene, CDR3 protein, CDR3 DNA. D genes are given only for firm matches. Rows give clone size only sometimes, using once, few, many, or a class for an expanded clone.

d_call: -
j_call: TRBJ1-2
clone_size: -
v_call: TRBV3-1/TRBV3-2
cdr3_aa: CASSPGRGYTF
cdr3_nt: TGTGCCAGCAGCCCAGGGAGGGGCTACACCTTC

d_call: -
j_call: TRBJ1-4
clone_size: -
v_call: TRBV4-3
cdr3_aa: CASSQDPTASNEKLFF
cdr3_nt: TGCGCCAGCAGCCAAGACCCCACAGCCAGTAATGAAAAACTGTTTTTT

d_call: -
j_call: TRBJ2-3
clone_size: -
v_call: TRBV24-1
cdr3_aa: CATSDDVPDTQYF
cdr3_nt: TGTGCCACCAGTGACGATGTTCCAGATACGCAGTATTTT

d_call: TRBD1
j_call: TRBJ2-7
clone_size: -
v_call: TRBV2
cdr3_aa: CASSPWGQAYEQYF
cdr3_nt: TGTGCCAGCAGTCCATGGGGACAGGCCTACGAGCAGTACTTC

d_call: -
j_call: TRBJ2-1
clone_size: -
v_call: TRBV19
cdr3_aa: CASTPTGGINEQFF
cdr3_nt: TGTGCCAGTACCCCGACTGGGGGGATTAATGAGCAGTTCTTC

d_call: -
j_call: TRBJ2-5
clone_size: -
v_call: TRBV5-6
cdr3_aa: CASSSQLTQETQYF
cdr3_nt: TGTGCCAGCAGCTCGCAACTGACTCAAGAGACCCAGTACTTC

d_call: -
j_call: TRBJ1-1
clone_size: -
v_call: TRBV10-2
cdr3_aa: CASHQGFDTEAFF
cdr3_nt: TGCGCCAGTCACCAGGGATTTGACACTGAAGCTTTCTTT

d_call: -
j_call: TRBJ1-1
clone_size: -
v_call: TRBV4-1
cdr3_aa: CASSQDGTGDTEAFF
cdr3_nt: TGCGCCAGCAGCCAAGATGGGACGGGGGACACTGAAGCTTTCTTT

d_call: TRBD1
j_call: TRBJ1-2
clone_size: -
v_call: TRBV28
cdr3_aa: CASRLGQGDYGYTF
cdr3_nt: TGTGCCAGCAGACTTGGACAGGGGGACTATGGCTACACCTTC

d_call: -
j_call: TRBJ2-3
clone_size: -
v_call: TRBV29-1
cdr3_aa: CSGDSSTDTQYF
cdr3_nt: TGCAGCGGGGATTCTAGCACAGATACGCAGTATTTT

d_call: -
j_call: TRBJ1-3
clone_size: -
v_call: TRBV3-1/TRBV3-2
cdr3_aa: CASSQSPGSGNTIYF
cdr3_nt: TGTGCCAGCAGCCAATCCCCTGGATCTGGAAACACCATATATTTT

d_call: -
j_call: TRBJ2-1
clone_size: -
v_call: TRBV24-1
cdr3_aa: CATSDLGRKGNEQFF
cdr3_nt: TGTGCCACCAGTGACCTCGGACGCAAGGGCAATGAGCAGTTCTTC

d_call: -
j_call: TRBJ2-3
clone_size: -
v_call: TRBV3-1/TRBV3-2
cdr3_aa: CASSQAGDSTDTQYF
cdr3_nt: TGTGCCAGCAGCCAAGCTGGGGACAGCACAGATACGCAGTATTTT

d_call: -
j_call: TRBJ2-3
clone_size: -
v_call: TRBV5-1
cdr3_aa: CASSLVQSSTDTQYF
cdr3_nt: TGCGCCAGCAGCTTGGTCCAGTCTAGCACAGATACGCAGTATTTT

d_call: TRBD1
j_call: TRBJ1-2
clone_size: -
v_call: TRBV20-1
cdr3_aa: CSASSTGGFNYGYTF
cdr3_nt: TGCAGTGCTAGTAGTACAGGGGGCTTTAACTATGGCTACACCTTC

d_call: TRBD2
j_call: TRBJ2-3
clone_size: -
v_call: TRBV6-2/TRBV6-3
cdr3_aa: CASSPLAGGTDTQYF
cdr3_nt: TGTGCCAGCAGCCCCCTAGCGGGGGGCACAGATACGCAGTATTTT

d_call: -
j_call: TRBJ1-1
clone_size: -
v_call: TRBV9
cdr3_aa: CASSVEFNTEAFF
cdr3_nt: TGTGCCAGCAGCGTAGAGTTCAACACTGAAGCTTTCTTT

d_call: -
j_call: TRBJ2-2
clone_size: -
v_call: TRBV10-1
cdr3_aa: CASRGGRNTGELFF
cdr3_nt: TGCGCCTCCAGGGGAGGGCGAAACACCGGGGAGCTGTTTTTT

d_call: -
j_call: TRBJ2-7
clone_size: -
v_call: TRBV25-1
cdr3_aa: CASSETVTEQYF
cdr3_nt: TGTGCCAGCAGTGAGACGGTCACCGAGCAGTACTTC

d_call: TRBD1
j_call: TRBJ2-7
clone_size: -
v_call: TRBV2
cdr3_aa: CASTGQGPYEQYF
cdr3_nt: TGTGCCAGCACGGGACAGGGACCTTACGAGCAGTACTTC

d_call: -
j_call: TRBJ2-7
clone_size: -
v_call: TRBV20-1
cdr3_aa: CSARDGAKQYF
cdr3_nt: TGCAGTGCTAGAGATGGGGCCAAGCAGTACTTC

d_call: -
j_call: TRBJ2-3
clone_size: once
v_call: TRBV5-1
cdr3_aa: CASSGWDPRGADTQYF
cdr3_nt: TGCGCCAGCAGCGGCTGGGACCCTAGGGGCGCAGATACGCAGTATTTT

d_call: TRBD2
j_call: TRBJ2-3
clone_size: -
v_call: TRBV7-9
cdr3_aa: CASSPRLASTDTQYF
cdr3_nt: TGTGCCAGCAGCCCCCGACTAGCGAGCACAGATACGCAGTATTTT

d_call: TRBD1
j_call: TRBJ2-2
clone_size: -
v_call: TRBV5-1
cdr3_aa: CASSRGQAGTGELFF
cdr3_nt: TGCGCCAGCAGCAGAGGACAGGCGGGCACCGGGGAGCTGTTTTTT

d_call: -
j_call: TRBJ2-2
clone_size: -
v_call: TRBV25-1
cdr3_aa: CASGWGRDTGELFF
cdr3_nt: TGTGCCAGTGGGTGGGGTCGCGACACCGGGGAGCTGTTTTTT

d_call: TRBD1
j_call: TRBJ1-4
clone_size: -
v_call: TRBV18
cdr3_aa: CASSPRQGGEKLFF
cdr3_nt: TGTGCCAGCTCACCACGACAGGGTGGGGAAAAACTGTTTTTT

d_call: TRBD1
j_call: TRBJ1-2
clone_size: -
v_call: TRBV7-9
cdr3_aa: CASSSRTGPDYGYTF
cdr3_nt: TGTGCCAGCAGCTCCCGGACAGGGCCCGACTATGGCTACACCTTC

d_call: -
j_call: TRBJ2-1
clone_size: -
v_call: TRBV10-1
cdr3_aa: CASSDRFLNEQFF
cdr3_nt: TGCGCCAGCAGTGACAGGTTTCTAAATGAGCAGTTCTTC

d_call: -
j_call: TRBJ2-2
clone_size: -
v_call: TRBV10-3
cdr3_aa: CAISEPDTGELFF
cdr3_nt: TGTGCCATCAGTGAGCCGGATACCGGGGAGCTGTTTTTT

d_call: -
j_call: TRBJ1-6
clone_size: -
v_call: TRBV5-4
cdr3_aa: CASSYDTFNSPLHF
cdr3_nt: TGTGCCAGCAGTTATGACACCTTTAATTCACCCCTCCACTTT

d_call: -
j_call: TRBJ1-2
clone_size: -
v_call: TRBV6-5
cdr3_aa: CASSSPDYGYTF
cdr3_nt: TGTGCCAGCAGTTCGCCCGACTATGGCTACACCTTC

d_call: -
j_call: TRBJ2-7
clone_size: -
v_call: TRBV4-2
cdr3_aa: CASSPSTRLPRAEQYF
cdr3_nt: TGTGCCAGCAGCCCATCCACTAGACTCCCGAGGGCCGAGCAGTACTTC

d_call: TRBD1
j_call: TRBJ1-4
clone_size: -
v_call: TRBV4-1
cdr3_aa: CASSQGTGGEKLFF
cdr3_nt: TGCGCCAGCAGCCAAGGAACAGGGGGGGAAAAACTGTTTTTT

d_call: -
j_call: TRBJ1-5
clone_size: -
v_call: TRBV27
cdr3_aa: CASSTWGRGNQPQHF
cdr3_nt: TGTGCCAGCAGTACTTGGGGTAGGGGCAATCAGCCCCAGCATTTT

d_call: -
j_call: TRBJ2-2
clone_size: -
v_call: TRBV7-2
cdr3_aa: CASSQDRPLVGELFF
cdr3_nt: TGTGCCAGCAGCCAAGACAGACCTCTGGTCGGGGAGCTGTTTTTT

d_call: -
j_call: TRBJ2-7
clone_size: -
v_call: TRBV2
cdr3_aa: CASSPGQGSEQYF
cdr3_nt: TGTGCCAGCAGTCCCGGGCAGGGCTCCGAGCAGTACTTC

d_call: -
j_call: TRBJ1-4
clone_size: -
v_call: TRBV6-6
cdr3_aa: CASSYPGGEKLFF
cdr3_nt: TGTGCCAGCAGTTACCCCGGGGGTGAAAAACTGTTTTTT

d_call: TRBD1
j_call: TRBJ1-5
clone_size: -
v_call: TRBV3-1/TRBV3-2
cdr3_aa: CASSLDRDSNQPQHF
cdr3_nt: TGTGCCAGCAGTCTAGACAGGGATAGCAATCAGCCCCAGCATTTT

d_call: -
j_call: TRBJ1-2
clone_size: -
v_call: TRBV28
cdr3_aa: CASSFRLGERAGYTF
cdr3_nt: TGTGCCAGCAGTTTCCGCCTAGGGGAGCGTGCGGGCTACACCTTC

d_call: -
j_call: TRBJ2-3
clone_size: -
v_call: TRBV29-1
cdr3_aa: CSVGDGSSTDTQYF
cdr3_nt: TGCAGCGTTGGGGACGGGTCTAGCACAGATACGCAGTATTTT

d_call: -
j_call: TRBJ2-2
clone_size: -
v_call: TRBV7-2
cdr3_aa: CASSIGPSAGELFF
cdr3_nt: TGTGCCAGCAGTATCGGGCCCTCGGCCGGGGAGCTGTTTTTT

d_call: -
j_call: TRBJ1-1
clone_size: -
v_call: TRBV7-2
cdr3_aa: CASSSTPETEAFF
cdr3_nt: TGTGCCAGCAGCTCCACTCCGGAGACTGAAGCTTTCTTT

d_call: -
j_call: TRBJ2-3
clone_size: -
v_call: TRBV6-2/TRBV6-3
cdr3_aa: CASSSRGGSSTDTQYF
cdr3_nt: TGTGCCAGCAGTTCCAGGGGGGGGAGTAGCACAGATACGCAGTATTTT

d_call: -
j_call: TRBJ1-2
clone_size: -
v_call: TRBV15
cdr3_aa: CATSREVEGGRGGYTF
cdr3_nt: TGTGCCACCAGCAGAGAAGTAGAAGGGGGGCGCGGTGGCTACACCTTC

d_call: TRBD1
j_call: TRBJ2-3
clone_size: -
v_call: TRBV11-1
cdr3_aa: CASSHRTGSPDTQYF
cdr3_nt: TGTGCCAGCAGCCACCGGACAGGGTCCCCAGATACGCAGTATTTT

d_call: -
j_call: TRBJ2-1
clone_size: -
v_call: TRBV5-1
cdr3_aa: CASSLNAGSSYNEQFF
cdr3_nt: TGCGCCAGCAGCTTGAACGCGGGAAGCTCCTACAATGAGCAGTTCTTC

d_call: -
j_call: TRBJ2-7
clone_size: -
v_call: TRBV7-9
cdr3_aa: CASSLRSGSGYEQYF
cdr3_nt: TGTGCCAGCAGCTTACGGTCAGGGTCTGGCTACGAGCAGTACTTC

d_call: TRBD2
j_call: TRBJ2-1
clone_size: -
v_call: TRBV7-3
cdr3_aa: CASSLTGEREGPMSNEQFF
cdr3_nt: TGTGCCAGCAGCTTAACTGGGGAGCGGGAGGGCCCTATGTCCAATGAGCAGTTCTTC

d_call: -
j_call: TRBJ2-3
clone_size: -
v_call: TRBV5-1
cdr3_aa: CASSPPSSTDTQYF
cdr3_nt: TGCGCCAGCAGCCCCCCTTCTAGCACAGATACGCAGTATTTT